The 27 T cell receptor beta chains in this list originate from one sample, sequenced in a study of technical replicates of blood from a handful of donors. TCRdb's copy holds only in-frame clones and misses some; the assay was immunoSEQ multiplex PCR. The table has fewer than 100,000 clones, around nine tenths seen once. Sequencing was performed on T cells isolated from PBMCs. These receptors were collected from a human donor in good health.

V gene TRBV30 combines with J gene TRBJ1-1, with D possibly being TRBD1 (5 bases). Deletions cut 1 base from V and 1 base from J, with 7 bases between. The germline V gene encodes CDR1 GTSNPN and CDR2 SVGIG (reference sequence). The CDR3 has 13 residues. CDR3 sequence reads: CAWSGQTNTEAFF. In nucleotides, the CDR3 is TGTGCCTGGAGTGGACAGACGAACACTGAAGCTTTCTTT.

The chain uses TRBV7-2 and TRBJ2-5; TRBD2 matches at 10 bases. The CDR3 length is 16 residues. CDR1 is SGHTA, CDR2 FQGNSA, per germline. V shed 5 bases and J 2 bases; nucleotides not matched to a gene: 8. As DNA, the CDR3 is TGTGCCAGCAGCCGATCGGGACTAGCGACGCAAGAGACCCAGTACTTC. Amino acids: CASSRSGLATQETQYF.

The rearrangement uses TRBV7-2 and TRBJ2-2; 9 positions match TRBD2. CDR3 length: 16 residues. V dropped 2 bases and J dropped 10; count of bases not matched to a gene: 11. Per germline, CDR1 SGHTA and CDR2 FQGNSA. CDR3 nucleotides: TGTGCCAGCAGCTTATCAGGACTAGCGTTATCCGAGGAGCTGTTTTTT. This translates into CASSLSGLALSEELFF. Drawing the rest from reference TRBV7-2 and TRBJ2-2, the complete variable domain is GAGVSQSPSNKVTEKGKDVELRCDPISGHTALYWYRQSLGQGLEFLIYFQGNSAPDKSGLPSDRFSAERTGGSVSTLTIQRTQQEDSAVYLCASSLSGLALSEELFFGEGSRLTVL.

This clone was observed a handful of times. The rearrangement joins TRBV19 to TRBJ2-7, with D maybe TRBD2 (6 bases). This CDR3 region has 14 residues. The V gene's germline CDR1 is LNHDA and CDR2 SQIVND (reference sequence). The V gene lost 3 bases and the J gene lost 0 bases, with 9 bases spanning the gap. The CDR3, as DNA: TGTGCCAGTAGTATCCCGGGACTCTCCTACGAGCAGTACTTC. Encoded protein: CASSIPGLSYEQYF.

This clone showed up just a few times. The chain joins TRBV7-9 to TRBJ1-1; possible D gene TRBD1, 6 bases. V was pared by 4 bases and J by 6 bases, with 12 bases between. There are 13 residues in the CDR3. Germline V gene data show CDR1 as SEHNR and CDR2 as FQNEAQ (reference sequence). The CDR3 protein is CASSSTQGSEAFF. In DNA form, the CDR3 reads TGTGCCAGCAGCTCGACACAGGGCTCTGAAGCTTTCTTT.

The chain has TRBV5-6 and TRBJ1-2; D uncertain. With 1 base removed from V and 2 bases from J, the gap between germline ends came to 12 bases. Per germline, CDR1 SGHDT and CDR2 YYEEEE. The length of the CDR3 is 15 residues. The CDR3 sequence: CASSLSSTTNYGYTF. In DNA form, the CDR3 reads TGTGCCAGCAGCTTGTCCAGTACAACCAACTATGGCTACACCTTC.

The genes are TRBV2 and TRBJ2-1; D call uncertain. Germline CDR1 reads SNHLY; CDR2 reads FYNNEI. Between the trimmed V and J ends, which lost 6 bases and 8 bases, there was a span of 17 bases. The CDR3 extends over 14 amino acids. The CDR3 DNA reads TGTGCCAGCAGGAGTAGGATGGGCTGGGATGAGCAGTTCTTC. It is translated as CASRSRMGWDEQFF.

This rearrangement joins TRBV30 to TRBJ1-2, with a weak D call TRBD1 (6 bases). Trimming cost V 3 bases and J 11 bases, with 16 bases left between them. This CDR3 spans 12 amino acids. CDR1 is GTSNPN and CDR2 is SVGIG in the germline V gene (reference sequence). The CDR3 sequence is CAWRRGADWYTF. CDR3 bases: TGTGCCTGGAGGCGGGGGGCGGACTGGTACACCTTC.

The V gene is TRBV5-1, the J gene TRBJ2-3; a weak D match, TRBD1 (6 bases). CDR3 length: 15 amino acids. Trimming pared 3 bases from V and 0 bases from J, leaving 11 bases between. The germline CDR1 and CDR2 sequences are SGHRS and YFSETQ. The CDR3 reads CASSSTGASTDTQYF. In DNA, the CDR3 is TGCGCCAGCAGCTCGACAGGTGCTAGCACAGATACGCAGTATTTT.

The genes are TRBV19 and TRBJ2-1; D gene unclear. Germline loops: CDR1 LNHDA, CDR2 SQIVND (reference sequence). This CDR3 is 15 amino acids long. V shed 0 bases and J shed 10 bases, with 16 bases lying between them. Here the CDR3 DNA reads TGTGCCAGTAGTATAGATGTGGCCAGCGCGGTCGAGCAGTTCTTC. Protein: CASSIDVASAVEQFF.

The chain has TRBV4-3 and TRBJ2-3; TRBD2 matches at 7 bases. J lost 4 bases, V lost 0 bases, and 4 bases had no gene match. Germline V gives CDR1 LGHNA, CDR2 YSLEER. CDR3 size: 15 residues. CDR3 region: CASSQERELADTQYF. CDR3 coding DNA: TGCGCCAGCAGCCAAGAGCGGGAGCTCGCAGATACGCAGTATTTT.

This chain connects TRBV2 to TRBJ1-1; D gene uncertain. This CDR3 contains 13 residues. Germline assignment: CDR1 SNHLY and CDR2 FYNNEI. The ends were cut back, 5 bases at V and 3 bases at J, with 10 bases in the middle. CDR3 sequence: CASSLGRYTEAFF. The CDR3 DNA reads as TGTGCCAGCAGTCTAGGAAGATACACTGAAGCTTTCTTT.

This chain links TRBV7-2 with TRBJ1-2; no clear D. V was pared by 5 bases and J by 8 bases, with 12 bases between. Germline CDR1 SGHTA, CDR2 FQGNSA. The CDR3 sequence is 12 residues long. CDR3 region: CASSLGGEGYTF. DNA of the CDR3: TGTGCCAGCAGCCTCGGAGGAGAAGGCTACACCTTC.

The CDR3 loop reads CASSQSAISYEQYF. The CDR3 DNA sequence: TGCGCCAGCAGCCAATCTGCGATCTCCTACGAGCAGTACTTC. J is TRBJ2-7 and V is TRBV4-3; unclear D gene. V shed 2 bases and J shed 0 bases, with 8 bases lying between them. This CDR3 has 14 residues. CDR1 and CDR2 from the germline V gene are LGHNA and YSLEER.

This clone appeared a single time. The chain has TRBV18 and TRBJ2-3; 8 nucleotides match TRBD2. The V segment lost 2 bases and the J segment 5 bases; nucleotides outside the gene matches: 6. The CDR3 loop spans 15 amino acids. Per germline, CDR1 KGHSH and CDR2 LQKENI. The CDR3 sequence is CASSPSGGPGDTQYF. The CDR3 nucleotides are TGTGCCAGCTCACCATCGGGAGGGCCAGGAGATACGCAGTATTTT.

To note about this clone: The junction departs from the called germline gene at one end, perhaps through a read error. The chain is built from TRBV7-7 and TRBJ2-5, with 12 bases lining up with TRBD2. The CDR3 totals 15 residues. CDR1 is SSHAT, CDR2 FNYEAQ, per germline (reference sequence). The CDR3 is CASSDLAGGQETQYF. The DNA of the CDR3 is TGTGCTAGCAGCGACCTAGCGGGAGGGCAAGAGACCCAGTACTTC.

The chain joins TRBV7-3 to TRBJ2-1; 7 nucleotides line up with TRBD2. The V gene end was trimmed by 1 base and the J gene end by 8 bases; junction bases not matched to a gene: 5. Germline CDR1 is SGHTA and CDR2 is FQGTGA. This CDR3 spans 14 amino acids. The CDR3 reads CASSLRAGAHEQFF. CDR3 DNA sequence: TGTGCCAGCAGCTTAAGGGCGGGAGCGCATGAGCAGTTCTTC.

J is TRBJ1-5 and V is TRBV2; 7 nucleotides line up with TRBD1. J was trimmed by 4 bases and V by 7 bases; bases with no gene match: 10. The CDR3 spans 15 residues. CDR1 is SNHLY, CDR2 FYNNEI, per germline. The CDR3 region has the DNA TGTGCCAGCACCTGGGACAGTGCAGGGAATCAGCCCCAGCATTTT. Amino acids: CASTWDSAGNQPQHF.

The chain joins TRBV6-5 to TRBJ1-1; D ambiguous. The CDR3 has 13 residues. The germline gives CDR1 MNHEY, CDR2 SVGAGI. The germline V and J ends were trimmed by 5 bases and 2 bases, with 9 bases remaining between them. CDR3 sequence (DNA): TGTGCCAGCAGTCCTCACTTTAACACTGAAGCTTTCTTT. Protein: CASSPHFNTEAFF.

The rearrangement uses TRBV6-5 and TRBJ1-2; 7 bases are a match to TRBD1. The V gene end was trimmed by 6 bases and the J gene end by 7 bases; junction bases not matched to a gene: 5. The germline gives CDR1 MNHEY, CDR2 SVGAGI. This CDR3 region has 12 residues. The DNA of the CDR3 is TGTGCCAGCAGACAACAGGGGCTTGGCTACACCTTC. This gives the protein CASRQQGLGYTF.

This chain connects TRBV19 to TRBJ2-5; D unresolved. The CDR3 runs to 14 residues. The germline V gene has CDR1 LNHDA and CDR2 SQIVND (reference sequence). V was cut by 5 bases and J by 4 bases, with 14 bases left in between. In DNA, the CDR3 is TGTGCCAGTAGTCTGAGGCTTTCGGGAGAGACCCAGTACTTC. It codes for CASSLRLSGETQYF.

The CDR3 DNA sequence: TGTGCCAGCAGTTACGGAGGGGATATTTATGGCTACACCTTC. Translating gives CASSYGGDIYGYTF. The chain combines TRBV6-5 with TRBJ1-2, with a possible D match to TRBD1 (5 bases). V lost 2 bases, J lost 5 bases, and 12 bases lay in between. The CDR3 covers 14 residues. Germline V gene data show CDR1 as MNHEY and CDR2 as SVGAGI.

The chain is built from TRBV9 and TRBJ1-3; TRBD1 might be the D (6 bases). Germline CDR1 and CDR2: SGDLS and YYNGEE. Trimming cost V 2 bases and J 4 bases, with 10 bases left between them. The CDR3 contains 14 residues. For the CDR3, the DNA is TGTGCCAGCAGCGTCGGGGGGCTGGGAAACACCATATATTTT. It codes for CASSVGGLGNTIYF. Using reference TRBV9 and TRBJ1-3 for the parts outside the CDR3, the full variable domain is DSGVTQTPKHLITATGQRVTLRCSPRSGDLSVYWYQQSLDQGLQFLIQYYNGEERAKGNILERFSAQQFPDLHSELNLSSLELGDSALYFCASSVGGLGNTIYFGEGSWLTVV.

This clone was counted once. This chain joins TRBV19 and TRBJ2-2; a weak D match, TRBD2 (6 bases). Germline assignment: CDR1 LNHDA and CDR2 SQIVND (reference sequence). This CDR3 contains 16 residues. V lost 5 bases and J lost 5, with 18 bases in between. The CDR3 DNA follows: TGTGCCAGTAGTCTCGGGGGTGGTATCCCAACCGGGGAGCTGTTTTTT. It translates to CASSLGGGIPTGELFF.

The gene calls are TRBV30 and TRBJ2-1, with no clear D. CDR1 and CDR2 from the germline V gene are GTSNPN and SVGIG (reference sequence). CDR3 size: 12 residues. V was pared by 3 bases and J by 11 bases, with 14 bases between. For the CDR3, the DNA is TGTGCCTGGAGCAGTCAATTCAACAAGCAGTTCTTC. Amino acids: CAWSSQFNKQFF.

The V and J genes are TRBV7-9 and TRBJ1-1, with 10 bases matching TRBD1. CDR3 length: 14 residues. CDR1 is SEHNR and CDR2 is FQNEAQ in the germline V gene (reference sequence). The trim removed 6 bases at V and 10 bases at J, leaving 11 bases unmatched. The CDR3 nucleotides are TGTGCCAGCAGGGACAGGACAGGGGGTTTACGAGCTTTCTTT. Translation gives CASRDRTGGLRAFF.

The V call is TRBV6-1, the J call TRBJ1-4; D is uncertain. The germline V gene has CDR1 MNHNS and CDR2 SASEGT. Trimming pared 4 bases from V and 2 bases from J, leaving 11 bases between. This CDR3 contains 15 residues. The CDR3 DNA reads TGTGCCAGCAGTGCGGGGATTTCCACTAATGAAAAACTGTTTTTT. It yields the protein CASSAGISTNEKLFF.